These 27 T cell receptor beta chains were sequenced from one sample in a study of cytotoxic CD8 clonotypes in ibrutinib-treated CLL. The assay was immunoSEQ multiplex PCR, and TCRdb's table has in-frame clones only and misses some. The sample records around 140,000 clones, around 76% being singletons. The input for sequencing was PBMCs, taken after 24 months of ibrutinib treatment. The receptors here all came from a human donor with chronic lymphocytic leukemia.

The chain combines TRBV28 with TRBJ1-2; 7 bases map to TRBD1. Germline V gene sequence: CDR1 MDHEN, CDR2 SYDVKM. The trim removed 3 bases at V and 7 bases at J, leaving 8 bases unmatched. The CDR3 consists of 14 residues. The CDR3 DNA is TGTGCCAGCAGTTTCTGGCAGGGGGAGGGTGGCTACACCTTC. It is translated as CASSFWQGEGGYTF.

Only a few counts were recorded for this clone. This rearrangement joins TRBV5-1 to TRBJ2-7; TRBD2 aligns across 7 bases. The CDR3 is 13 amino acids. Germline values: CDR1 SGHRS, CDR2 YFSETQ. The V gene end was trimmed by 1 base and the J gene end by 6 bases; junction bases not matched to a gene: 4. This CDR3 reads CASSLFREGEQYF. Written as DNA, the CDR3 is TGCGCCAGCAGCTTGTTTAGGGAGGGCGAGCAGTACTTC.

The chain couples TRBV28 to TRBJ2-1; 12 positions match TRBD2. CDR1 is MDHEN, CDR2 SYDVKM, per germline. Germline trimming cut 5 bases from V and 7 bases from J; bases unmatched to any gene: 6. This CDR3 comprises 15 residues. In DNA, the CDR3 is TGTGCCAGCAGTACCCGGACTAGCGGGACTAATGAGCAGTTCTTC. Protein product: CASSTRTSGTNEQFF.

The chain joins TRBV18 to TRBJ1-2, with D uncertain. CDR3 length equals 12 residues. Germline CDR1 KGHSH, CDR2 LQKENI. The V gene lost 3 bases and the J gene lost 8 bases, with 10 bases spanning the gap. The DNA of the CDR3 is TGTGCCAGCTCACCCCTCAGTAAGGGCTACACCTTC. This gives the protein CASSPLSKGYTF.

This clone appeared a single time. V gene TRBV7-3 combines with J gene TRBJ2-2; D remains unclear. Looked up from germline, CDR1 is SGHTA and CDR2 is FQGTGA. With 2 bases removed from V and 6 bases from J, the gap between germline ends came to 7 bases. CDR3 length: 13 amino acids. DNA of the CDR3: TGTGCCAGCAGCTTAGTTCTGGCCGGGGAGCTGTTTTTT. Its protein is CASSLVLAGELFF.

This clone was counted between two and nine times. For the CDR3, the DNA is TGTGCCAGCAGCTCAACCCCATCCGTGAACACCGGGGAGCTGTTTTTT. Translation: CASSSTPSVNTGELFF. The chain employs TRBV7-3 and TRBJ2-2, with unresolved D. Between the trimmed V and J ends, which lost 4 bases and 1 base, there was a span of 13 bases. Germline lookup yields CDR1 SGHTA and CDR2 FQGTGA. This CDR3 is built from 16 residues.

The gene calls are TRBV19 and TRBJ1-6; D possibly corresponds to TRBD1 (5 bases). Trimming took 4 bases from V and 8 from J, leaving 18 bases between them. The CDR3 runs 16 residues. The V gene's germline CDR1 is LNHDA and CDR2 SQIVND (reference sequence). As DNA, the CDR3 is TGTGCCAGTAGTACCGCCCTCGGGACCCCTGATTCACCCCTCCACTTT. Translation gives CASSTALGTPDSPLHF.

The chain combines TRBV28 with TRBJ2-5; D not certain. Germline CDR1 is MDHEN and CDR2 is SYDVKM. V dropped 10 bases and J dropped 4 bases, with 13 bases sitting between them. The CDR3 sequence is 12 residues long. CDR3 sequence reads: CATHNQAETQYF. For the CDR3, the DNA is TGTGCCACCCACAACCAGGCAGAGACCCAGTACTTC.

The chain joins TRBV5-1 to TRBJ2-5; D is unresolved. The germline gives CDR1 SGHRS, CDR2 YFSETQ. The CDR3 covers 13 residues. V was shortened by 1 base and J by 5 bases, with 9 bases between the two germline ends. The DNA for the CDR3 is TGCGCCAGCAGCTTGTACCAGACGGAGACCCAGTACTTC. Translated, it gives CASSLYQTETQYF. Full variable domain (missing parts from reference TRBV5-1 and TRBJ2-5): KAGVTQTPRYLIKTRGQQVTLSCSPISGHRSVSWYQQTPGQGLQFLFEYFSETQRNKGNFPGRFSGRQFSNSRSEMNVSTLELGDSALYLCASSLYQTETQYFGPGTRLLVL.

The chain recombines TRBV28 with TRBJ1-2, with D tentatively TRBD1 (5 bases). V was trimmed by 2 bases and J by 5 bases, leaving 15 bases between them. The V gene's germline CDR1 is MDHEN and CDR2 SYDVKM. The CDR3 is 15 residues long. The DNA for the CDR3 is TGTGCCAGCAGTTTAACCCCAAAGGGACCGTATGGCTACACCTTC. Amino acid sequence: CASSLTPKGPYGYTF.

The J gene is TRBJ2-7, the V gene TRBV7-2; 9 bases are a match to TRBD1. With 5 bases clipped from V and 6 bases from J, the junction kept 5 bases outside the gene matches. The germline CDR1 and CDR2 sequences are SGHTA and FQGNSA. This CDR3 is built from 13 residues. CDR3 coding DNA: TGTGCCAGCAGCCGGGACAGGGCAGGCGAGCAGTACTTC. This codes for CASSRDRAGEQYF.

This clone was seen a single time. The chain carries TRBV7-2 and TRBJ2-5; TRBD2 might be the D (5 bases). The germline V and J ends were trimmed by 5 bases and 5 bases, with 18 bases remaining between them. Germline V lookup: CDR1 SGHTA, CDR2 FQGNSA. The CDR3 consists of 15 residues. The CDR3 DNA reads as TGTGCCAGCAGCCCAGCCGGCTTGGAGGCCGAGACCCAGTACTTC. It codes for CASSPAGLEAETQYF.

V gene TRBV4-3 combines with J gene TRBJ2-5, with D hard to call. CDR3 size: 16 residues. CDR1 LGHNA and CDR2 YSLEER come from the germline V gene. The V and J ends lost 3 bases and 0 bases respectively, with 14 bases between them. CDR3: CASSHQWVSNQETQYF. The CDR3, as DNA: TGCGCCAGCAGCCATCAATGGGTGTCCAACCAAGAGACCCAGTACTTC.

The gene calls are TRBV6-5 and TRBJ1-1, with D perhaps matching TRBD1 (6 bases). Germline assignment: CDR1 MNHEY and CDR2 SVGAGI. With 6 bases removed from V and 8 bases from J, the gap between germline ends came to 13 bases. CDR3 size: 12 residues. DNA for the CDR3: TGTGCCAGCAGCCGCCAGGGGCGCGAAGCTTTCTTT. Encoded protein: CASSRQGREAFF.

V usage is TRBV19 and J usage is TRBJ1-1; D gene unclear. Deletions cut 6 bases from V and 3 bases from J, with 20 bases between. CDR3 length: 16 amino acids. The germline gives CDR1 LNHDA, CDR2 SQIVND (reference sequence). The CDR3: CASRRRAALPDTEAFF. The DNA of the CDR3 is TGTGCCAGTAGACGACGGGCCGCCCTTCCGGACACTGAAGCTTTCTTT.

This sequence joins TRBV7-9 and TRBJ2-7; D is undetermined. Germline CDR1 reads SEHNR; CDR2 reads FQNEAQ (reference sequence). V lost 5 bases and J 2 bases, leaving 10 bases between the germline ends. The CDR3 is made up of 13 amino acids. This CDR3 is CASSPLRPYEQYF. CDR3 coding DNA: TGTGCCAGCAGCCCCCTTCGGCCCTACGAGCAGTACTTC.

The rearrangement links TRBV4-3 to TRBJ2-7; the match to TRBD2 covers 8 bases. CDR3 size: 16 residues. Germline V gene data show CDR1 as LGHNA and CDR2 as YSLEER. The V gene end was trimmed by 0 bases and the J gene end by 4 bases; junction bases not matched to a gene: 8. The CDR3 DNA is TGCGCCAGCAGCCAAGATCGGGCCAGCGGGGGTTACGAGCAGTACTTC. This encodes CASSQDRASGGYEQYF.

The rearrangement uses TRBV30 and TRBJ1-6; 8 positions match TRBD1. Trimming at V came to 5 bases and at J to 8 bases, leaving 5 bases not matched to a gene. The CDR3 totals 13 residues. Germline CDR1 GTSNPN, CDR2 SVGIG (reference sequence). The chain's CDR3 is CAWAGTGDSPLHF. The CDR3 region has the DNA TGTGCCTGGGCCGGGACAGGAGATTCACCCCTCCACTTT.

The chain uses TRBV28 and TRBJ2-6; D uncertain. The germline V and J ends were trimmed by 2 bases and 4 bases, with 9 bases remaining between them. The CDR3 contains 15 residues. The germline CDR1 and CDR2 sequences are MDHEN and SYDVKM. The CDR3 DNA is TGTGCCAGCAGTTTAGCGGCGAGCGGGGCCAACGTCCTGACTTTC. It translates to CASSLAASGANVLTF. Together with reference TRBV28 and TRBJ2-6, the CDR3 gives the full variable domain: DVKVTQSSRYLVKRTGEKVFLECVQDMDHENMFWYRQDPGLGLRLIYFSYDVKMKEKGDIPEGYSVSREKKERFSLILESASTNQTSMYLCASSLAASGANVLTFGAGSRLTVL.

V gene TRBV11-3 combines with J gene TRBJ2-5, with TRBD1 as a possible D gene (5 bases). V was clipped by 1 base and J by 5 bases, with 17 bases between them. The CDR3 extends over 16 amino acids. Germline lookup yields CDR1 SGHNT and CDR2 YENEEA. The CDR3 spells CASSLGGPGPQETQYF. CDR3 DNA sequence: TGTGCCAGCAGCTTAGGAGGTCCAGGGCCCCAGGAGACCCAGTACTTC.

J is TRBJ1-6 and V is TRBV7-2; D remains ambiguous. The ends were cut back, 3 bases at V and 10 bases at J, with 10 bases in the middle. CDR3 length: 13 residues. Germline CDR1 is SGHTA and CDR2 is FQGNSA. CDR3 region: CASSLGPGSPLHF. As DNA, the CDR3 is TGTGCCAGCAGCTTGGGTCCCGGCTCACCCCTCCACTTT.

V usage is TRBV30 and J usage is TRBJ2-7; D is possibly TRBD1 (5 bases). Deletions cut 0 bases from V and 6 bases from J, with 6 bases between. This CDR3 contains 11 residues. Germline V gene sequence: CDR1 GTSNPN, CDR2 SVGIG (reference sequence). The CDR3: CAWSVGVEQYF. The CDR3 DNA follows: TGTGCCTGGAGTGTAGGGGTCGAGCAGTACTTC.

This clone was recorded only once. The chain joins TRBV5-1 to TRBJ2-7; 9 bases are shared with TRBD2. The CDR3 is made up of 16 amino acids. Losses at the gene ends were 4 bases for V and 5 bases for J; bases not matched to a gene: 13. CDR1 SGHRS and CDR2 YFSETQ come from the germline V gene. For the CDR3, the DNA is TGCGCCAGCAGCCCCGCCTGGTTGGCGGGAGGGGACGAGCAGTACTTC. Its protein is CASSPAWLAGGDEQYF.

This clone has at least ten counts. The same CDR3 also results from other DNA sequences found in this sample. The chain recombines TRBV28 with TRBJ2-7, with D perhaps matching TRBD1 or TRBD2 (5 bases each). Germline-derived CDR1 and CDR2 are MDHEN and SYDVKM. The CDR3 consists of 13 residues. The V gene lost 5 bases and the J gene lost 2 bases, with 10 bases spanning the gap. Written as DNA, the CDR3 is TGTGCCAGCAGTCGGGACCGAACCTACGAGCAGTACTTC. Amino acids: CASSRDRTYEQYF.

The chain carries TRBV7-8 and TRBJ2-5, with no clear D. Germline CDR1 SGHVS, CDR2 FQNEAQ. This CDR3 spans 12 amino acids. Trimming pared 5 bases from V and 4 bases from J, leaving 8 bases between. CDR3 region: CASSPAVETQYF. In DNA, the CDR3 is TGTGCCAGCAGCCCGGCGGTAGAGACCCAGTACTTC.

The chain carries TRBV6-1 and TRBJ1-1, with D maybe TRBD1 (5 bases). This CDR3 region has 13 residues. V was pared by 0 bases and J by 11 bases, with 13 bases between. Germline V gives CDR1 MNHNS, CDR2 SASEGT. CDR3 loop: CASSEAWSGRAFF. For the CDR3, the DNA is TGTGCCAGCAGTGAAGCTTGGTCAGGGAGGGCTTTCTTT.

V usage is TRBV1 and J usage is TRBJ2-2. TRBV1 corresponds to a pseudogene. CDR3 length: 17 amino acids. The CDR3 DNA reads as TGCACCAGCAGCCCCGCAGGGCGGAGGAAGGGCACCGGGGAGCTGTTTTTT. It specifies CTSSPAGRRKGTGELFF.